A single sample gave rise to the 13 T cell receptor beta chains below, sequenced in a study of blood T cell repertoires in COVID-19. Using immunoSEQ multiplex PCR, the repertoire was profiled, and TCRdb retains in-frame clones only, with some absent. The table shows fewer than 350,000 clones, with roughly 86% occurring only once. The specimen sequenced was peripheral blood. Receptors originate from a man aged 35 to 55 with active or convalescent COVID-19.

The CDR3 sequence is CASSLGTSGARTDTQYF. In nucleotides, the CDR3 is TGTGCCAGCAGCTTGGGGACTAGCGGGGCTCGCACAGATACGCAGTATTTT. The rearrangement joins TRBV5-4 to TRBJ2-3; 12 bases agree with TRBD2. V gave up 0 bases and J gave up 1 base; unmatched junction bases: 3. Per germline, CDR1 SGHNT and CDR2 YYREEE (reference sequence). This CDR3 is built from 17 residues.

In regard to this clone: Additional DNA sequences in this sample encode the identical CDR3. The chain joins TRBV2 to TRBJ2-7; D not resolved. The CDR3 extends over 10 amino acids. Germline V lookup: CDR1 SNHLY, CDR2 FYNNEI. The V gene lost 8 bases and the J gene lost 4 bases, with 6 bases spanning the gap. CDR3 loop: CASSLYEQYF. The CDR3 DNA reads as TGTGCCAGCTCCTTGTACGAGCAGTACTTC. The full variable domain, with the rest looked up from reference TRBV2 and TRBJ2-7, is EPEVTQTPSHQVTQMGQEVILRCVPISNHLYFYWYRQILGQKVEFLVSFYNNEISEKSEIFDDQFSVERPDGSNFTLKIRSTKLEDSAMYFCASSLYEQYFGPGTRLTVT.

This clone was seen a handful of times. The V call is TRBV13, the J call TRBJ2-2; 9 nucleotides align to TRBD1. Losses at the gene ends were 6 bases for V and 1 base for J; bases not matched to a gene: 6. CDR3 length: 16 residues. Germline CDR1 and CDR2: PRHDT and FYEKMQ (reference sequence). The CDR3 nucleotides are TGTGCCAGCAGACTCAGACAGGGGGGGAACACCGGGGAGCTGTTTTTT. It is translated as CASRLRQGGNTGELFF.

V is TRBV6-5 and J is TRBJ2-1, with 10 bases lining up with TRBD2. CDR3 length: 14 amino acids. Trimming at V came to 6 bases and at J to 4 bases, leaving 3 bases not matched to a gene. The germline V gene has CDR1 MNHEY and CDR2 SVGAGI. In DNA form, the CDR3 reads TGTGCCAGCAGCTCTAGCGGGGGATACAATGAGCAGTTCTTC. It specifies CASSSSGGYNEQFF.

The chain joins TRBV18 to TRBJ1-1, with a weak D call TRBD1 (5 bases). The CDR3 covers 13 residues. Germline V CDR1 and CDR2: KGHSH, LQKENI. V was pared by 6 bases and J by 5 bases, with 13 bases between. The CDR3 region is CASSPAGRTEAFF. In nucleotides, the CDR3 is TGTGCCAGCTCCCCCGCGGGACGGACTGAAGCTTTCTTT.

This clone was seen only once. The chain carries TRBV5-1 and TRBJ2-7, with TRBD1 as a possible D gene (5 bases). With 2 bases removed from V and 0 bases from J, the gap between germline ends came to 9 bases. Germline V gene data show CDR1 as SGHRS and CDR2 as YFSETQ. The CDR3 is 14 residues long. This CDR3 is CASSFQGDSYEQYF. The CDR3 nucleotides are TGCGCCAGCAGCTTTCAAGGGGACTCCTACGAGCAGTACTTC.

This chain uses TRBV24-1 with TRBJ2-3, with 10 bases lining up with TRBD2. This CDR3 has 16 amino acids. Germline CDR1 and CDR2: KGHDR and SFDVKD. V gave up 5 bases and J gave up 3 bases; unmatched junction bases: 7. CDR3 residues: CATSGQREGRTDTQYF. The CDR3 region has the DNA TGTGCCACCAGTGGTCAGCGGGAGGGCCGGACAGATACGCAGTATTTT.

The rearrangement links TRBV6-2 or TRBV6-3 to TRBJ2-7; D gene unclear. Germline V gives CDR1 MNHEY, CDR2 SVGEGT. This CDR3 comprises 12 residues. The V gene lost 2 bases and the J gene lost 6 bases, with 8 bases spanning the gap. The CDR3 DNA is TGTGCCAGCAGTTACCCGTCGGGCGAGCAGTACTTC. Translated: CASSYPSGEQYF.

The chain has TRBV28 and TRBJ2-5; TRBD2 is a possible D gene (6 bases). CDR1 and CDR2 (germline): MDHEN, SYDVKM. Trimming cost V 3 bases and J 5 bases, with 13 bases left between them. This CDR3 comprises 14 residues. The CDR3: CASSFRDSGETQYF. For the CDR3, the DNA is TGTGCCAGCAGTTTTCGGGACTCCGGGGAGACCCAGTACTTC.

CDR3 DNA sequence: TGTGCCACTGAGGGTGTGGGGGGATCTAGCACAGATACGCAGTATTTT. Translating it yields CATEGVGGSSTDTQYF. The rearrangement joins TRBV7-9 to TRBJ2-3; a possible D gene is TRBD2 (6 bases). V dropped 10 bases and J dropped 0 bases, with 20 bases sitting between them. Germline-derived CDR1 and CDR2 are SEHNR and FQNEAQ (reference sequence). This CDR3 region has 16 residues.

The chain links TRBV5-1 to TRBJ2-4, with TRBD2 matching 8 bases. Germline V lookup: CDR1 SGHRS, CDR2 YFSETQ. This CDR3 is built from 18 residues. J lost 0 bases, V lost 4 bases, and 12 bases had no gene match. The CDR3 region is CASSPDSGGVLAKNIQYF. CDR3 DNA: TGCGCCAGCAGCCCCGATTCGGGGGGGGTCCTAGCCAAAAACATTCAGTACTTC.

The chain is built from TRBV3-1 (or the pseudogene TRBV3-2) and TRBJ1-6; 7 nucleotides line up with TRBD1. The V and J ends lost 1 base and 14 bases, in that order; junction bases with no gene match: 14. This CDR3 has 16 amino acids. Germline CDR1 reads LGHDT; CDR2 reads YNNKEL (reference sequence). CDR3 bases: TGTGCCAGCAGCCAAGTAGACAGGGCTCGGTATGGATCCCTCCACTTT. It yields the protein CASSQVDRARYGSLHF.

The V call is TRBV9, the J call TRBJ2-1; 9 bases agree with TRBD1. From germline, CDR1 is SGDLS and CDR2 YYNGEE. V dropped 0 bases and J dropped 8; count of bases not matched to a gene: 6. This CDR3 has 15 residues. The CDR3 loop reads CASSVERDRADEQFF. Here the CDR3 DNA reads TGTGCCAGCAGCGTAGAGAGGGACAGGGCCGATGAGCAGTTCTTC.